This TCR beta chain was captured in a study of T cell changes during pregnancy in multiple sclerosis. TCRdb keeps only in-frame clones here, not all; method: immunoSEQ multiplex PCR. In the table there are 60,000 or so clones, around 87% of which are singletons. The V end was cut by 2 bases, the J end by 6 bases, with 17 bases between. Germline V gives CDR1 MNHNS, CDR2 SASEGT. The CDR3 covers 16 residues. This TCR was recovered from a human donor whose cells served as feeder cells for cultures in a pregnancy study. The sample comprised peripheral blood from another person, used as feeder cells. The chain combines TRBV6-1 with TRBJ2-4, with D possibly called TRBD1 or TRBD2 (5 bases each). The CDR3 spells CASSESPQGASNIQYF. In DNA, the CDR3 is TGTGCCAGCAGTGAATCCCCCCAGGGAGCCTCAAACATTCAGTACTTC.